This T cell receptor beta chain comes out of a study of blood T cell repertoires in COVID-19. Libraries were prepared by immunoSEQ multiplex PCR; TCRdb keeps only in-frame clonotypes and omits some of them. The table includes roughly 380,000 clones, about nine tenths detected once. The V end lost 7 bases, the J end lost 4 bases, and 11 bases lay between the germline ends. The CDR3 runs 13 residues. Germline V gene lookup returns CDR1 SEHNR and CDR2 FQNEAQ (reference sequence). Enrolled through a virtual design, the participants were between roughly 18 and 89 years of age and came from about two dozen US areas. Exposed study participants had met a COVID-19 case within 2 weeks before entry.

The receptor was isolated from a woman aged 25 to 39 who had been exposed to COVID-19. What was sequenced was PBMCs or T cells enriched from blood (not recorded which). The rearrangement uses TRBV7-9 and TRBJ1-5, with D hard to call. The CDR3 region is CASIQNKNQPQHF. The CDR3 nucleotides read TGTGCCAGCATACAAAACAAGAATCAGCCCCAGCATTTT.